This T cell receptor beta chain was captured in a study of cytomegalovirus exposure and HLA in healthy donors. About the research overall: A previous analysis identified 95 million to 120 million unique TCR beta sequences derived from around 200 million T cells.

The PCR contained 60 Vbeta and 13 Jbeta primers. TCRdb keeps only in-frame clones here, not all; method: immunoSEQ multiplex PCR. The table has about 120,000 clones, roughly 74% seen once; the top ten hold approximately 0.9%. On this clone: Its antigen is currently unknown.

Findings and caveats of the study: Most CMV-associated TCR beta chains appeared HLA-restricted in a later analysis. A list of around 150 TCR beta chains associated with cytomegalovirus was given. Association with HLA alleles at 0.05 false discovery rate was found for roughly 17,000 TCR beta sequences in a later analysis.

Losses at the gene ends were 0 bases for V and 1 base for J; bases not matched to a gene: 7. CDR3 length equals 17 residues. Looked up from germline, CDR1 is SGDLS and CDR2 is YYNGEE. The chain is built from TRBV9 and TRBJ2-5; 9 bases map to TRBD2. This TCR came from a woman in her 30s in good health and CMV-seronegative. Sequencing was done on a sample of PBMCs. CDR3 DNA: TGTGCCAGCAGCGTAGGTGGTAGCGGGGGTTTCCAAGAGACCCAGTACTTC. Translating it yields CASSVGGSGGFQETQYF.